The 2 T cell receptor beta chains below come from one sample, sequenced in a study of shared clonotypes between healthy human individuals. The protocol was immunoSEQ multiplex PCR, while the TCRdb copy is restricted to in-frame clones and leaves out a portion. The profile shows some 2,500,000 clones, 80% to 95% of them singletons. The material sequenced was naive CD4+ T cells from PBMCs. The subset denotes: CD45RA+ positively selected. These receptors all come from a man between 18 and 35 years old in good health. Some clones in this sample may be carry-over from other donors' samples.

The CDR3 here is CASSAIQRGDSYEQYF. CDR3 nucleotide sequence: TGCGCCAGCAGCGCGATACAGAGGGGAGATTCCTACGAGCAGTACTTC. V and J are TRBV5-1 and TRBJ2-7; the D call may be TRBD1 or TRBD2 (5 bases each). Germline V lookup: CDR1 SGHRS, CDR2 YFSETQ. Trimming took 4 bases from V and 1 from J, leaving 18 bases between them. The length of the CDR3 is 16 residues.

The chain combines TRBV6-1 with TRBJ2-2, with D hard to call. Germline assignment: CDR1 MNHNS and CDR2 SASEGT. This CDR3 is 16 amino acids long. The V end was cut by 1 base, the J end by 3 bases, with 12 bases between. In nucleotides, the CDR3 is TGTGCCAGCAGTGAAGTGGAAGTATTGCACACCGGGGAGCTGTTTTTT. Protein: CASSEVEVLHTGELFF.